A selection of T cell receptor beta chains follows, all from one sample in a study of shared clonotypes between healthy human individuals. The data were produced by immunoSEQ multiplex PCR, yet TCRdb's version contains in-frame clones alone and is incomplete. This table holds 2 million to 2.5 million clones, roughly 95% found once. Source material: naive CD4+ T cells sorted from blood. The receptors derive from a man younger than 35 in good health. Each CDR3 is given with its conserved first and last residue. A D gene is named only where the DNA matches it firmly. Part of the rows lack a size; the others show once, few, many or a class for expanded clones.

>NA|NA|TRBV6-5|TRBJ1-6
TGTGCCAGCAGTGGCAGGAGCTCCTATAATTCACCCCTCCACTTT
CASSGRSSYNSPLHF
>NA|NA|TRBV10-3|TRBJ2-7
TGTGCCATCAGTGGAACCTCAGGGGTCGACGAGCAGTACTTC
CAISGTSGVDEQYF
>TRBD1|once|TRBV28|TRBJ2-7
TGTGCCAGCAGTTCCCCCGGGACAGCTTACGAGCAGTACTTC
CASSSPGTAYEQYF
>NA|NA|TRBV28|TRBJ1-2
TGTGCCAGCGGAATCAACTATGGCTACACCTTC
CASGINYGYTF
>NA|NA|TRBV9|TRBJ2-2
TGTGCCAGTAGCCCGTTAGGAGCCGGGGAGCTGTTTTTT
CASSPLGAGELFF
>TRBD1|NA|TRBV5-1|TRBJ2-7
TGCGCCAGCAGCTTGCAACAGGGGGCGCCTTACGAGCAGTACTTC
CASSLQQGAPYEQYF
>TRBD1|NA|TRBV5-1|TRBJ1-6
TGCGCCAGCAGCTCTGGACAGGGGGCAAGAGCACCCCTCCACTTT
CASSSGQGARAPLHF
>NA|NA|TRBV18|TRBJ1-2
TGTGCCAGCTCACCACAAGAGACAGTGAGGTCTGGCTACACCTTC
CASSPQETVRSGYTF
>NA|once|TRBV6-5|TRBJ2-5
TGTGCCAGCAGTTACATGCGGGGCGGGGCCCAGTACTTC
CASSYMRGGAQYF
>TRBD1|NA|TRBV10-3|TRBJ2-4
TGTGCCATCAGTGACTCGGACAGGGGGGAAAACATTCAGTACTTC
CAISDSDRGENIQYF
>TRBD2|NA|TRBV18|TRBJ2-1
TGTGCCAGCTCACCCCCGGGAGGGCCGGATGAGCAGTTCTTC
CASSPPGGPDEQFF
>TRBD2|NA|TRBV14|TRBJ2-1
TGTGCCAGCAGCCGAGGGACTAGCGGAATCCGCCTTCTTTACAATGAGCAGTTCTTC
CASSRGTSGIRLLYNEQFF
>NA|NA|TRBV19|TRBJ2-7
TGTGCCAGTAGTATGACGTCGGGGAGCCAGGGTGGAGAGCAGTACTTC
CASSMTSGSQGGEQYF
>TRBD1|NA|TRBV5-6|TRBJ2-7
TGTGCCAGCAGCCTTGGGACAGTACGTACCTACGAGCAGTACTTC
CASSLGTVRTYEQYF
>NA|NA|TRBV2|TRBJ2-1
TGTGCCAGCGCTTTCAATGAGCAGTTCTTC
CASAFNEQFF